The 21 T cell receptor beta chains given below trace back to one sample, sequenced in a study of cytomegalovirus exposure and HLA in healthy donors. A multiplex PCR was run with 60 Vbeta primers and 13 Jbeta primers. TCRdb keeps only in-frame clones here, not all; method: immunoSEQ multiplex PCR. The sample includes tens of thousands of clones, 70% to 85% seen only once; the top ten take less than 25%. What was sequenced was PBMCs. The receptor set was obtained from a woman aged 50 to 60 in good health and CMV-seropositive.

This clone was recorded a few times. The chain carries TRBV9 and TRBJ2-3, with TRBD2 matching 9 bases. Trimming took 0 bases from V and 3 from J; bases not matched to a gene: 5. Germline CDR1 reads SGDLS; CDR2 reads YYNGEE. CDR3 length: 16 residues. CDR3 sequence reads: CASSVGGGGFTDTQYF. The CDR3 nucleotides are TGTGCCAGCAGCGTAGGCGGGGGGGGTTTTACAGATACGCAGTATTTT.

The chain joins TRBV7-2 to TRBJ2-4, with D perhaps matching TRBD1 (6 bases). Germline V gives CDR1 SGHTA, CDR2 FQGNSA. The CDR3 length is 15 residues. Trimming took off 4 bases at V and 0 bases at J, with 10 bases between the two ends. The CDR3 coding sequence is TGTGCCAGCAGCTCCTTAGGGGGAGCCAAAAACATTCAGTACTTC. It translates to CASSSLGGAKNIQYF.

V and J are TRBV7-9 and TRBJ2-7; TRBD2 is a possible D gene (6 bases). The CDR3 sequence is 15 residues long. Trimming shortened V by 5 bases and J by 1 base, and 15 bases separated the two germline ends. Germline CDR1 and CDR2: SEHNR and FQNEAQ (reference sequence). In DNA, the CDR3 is TGTGCCAGCAGCCCCCTGCGGGGAGCTTCCTACGAGCAGTACTTC. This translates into CASSPLRGASYEQYF.

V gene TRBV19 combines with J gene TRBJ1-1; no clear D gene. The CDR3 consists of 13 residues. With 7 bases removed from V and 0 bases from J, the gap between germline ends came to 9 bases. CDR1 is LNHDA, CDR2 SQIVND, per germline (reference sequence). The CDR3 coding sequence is TGTGCCAGTACCCTTACTTTGAACACTGAAGCTTTCTTT. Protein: CASTLTLNTEAFF.

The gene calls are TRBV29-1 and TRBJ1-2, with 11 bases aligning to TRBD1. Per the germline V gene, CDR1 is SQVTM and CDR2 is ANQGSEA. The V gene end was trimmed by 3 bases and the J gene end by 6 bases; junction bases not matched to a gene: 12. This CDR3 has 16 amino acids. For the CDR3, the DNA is TGCAGCGTTGATCGCGTAGGGGACAGGGGGAGGAATGGCTACACCTTC. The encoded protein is CSVDRVGDRGRNGYTF.

As DNA, the CDR3 is TGTGCCAGCAGCAAGTTAGCAGATACGCAGTATTTT. Its protein product is CASSKLADTQYF. This sequence joins TRBV28 and TRBJ2-3; unclear D gene. Germline CDR1 is MDHEN and CDR2 is SYDVKM. The CDR3 is 12 residues long. V lost 6 bases to trimming and J lost 4 bases, with 8 bases between them.

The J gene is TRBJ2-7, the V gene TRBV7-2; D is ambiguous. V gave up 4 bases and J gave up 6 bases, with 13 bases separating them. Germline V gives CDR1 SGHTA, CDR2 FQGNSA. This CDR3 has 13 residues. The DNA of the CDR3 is TGTGCCAGCAGCTACCCGGTCGAGCTCGAGCAGTACTTC. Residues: CASSYPVELEQYF.

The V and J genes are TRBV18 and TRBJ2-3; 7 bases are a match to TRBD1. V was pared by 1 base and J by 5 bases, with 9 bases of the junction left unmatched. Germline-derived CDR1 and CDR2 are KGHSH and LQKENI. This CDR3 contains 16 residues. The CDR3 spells CASSPQGAGDGDTQYF. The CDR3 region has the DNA TGTGCCAGCTCACCACAGGGGGCAGGGGATGGAGATACGCAGTATTTT. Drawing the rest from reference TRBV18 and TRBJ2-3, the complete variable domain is NAGVMQNPRHLVRRRGQEARLRCSPMKGHSHVYWYRQLPEEGLKFMVYLQKENIIDESGMPKERFSAEFPKEGPSILRIQQVVRGDSAAYFCASSPQGAGDGDTQYFGPGTRLTVL.

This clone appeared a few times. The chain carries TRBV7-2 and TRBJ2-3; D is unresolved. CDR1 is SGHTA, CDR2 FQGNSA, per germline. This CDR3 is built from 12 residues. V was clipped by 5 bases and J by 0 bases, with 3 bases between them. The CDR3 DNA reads TGTGCCAGCAGCCCAAGCACAGATACGCAGTATTTT. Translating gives CASSPSTDTQYF.

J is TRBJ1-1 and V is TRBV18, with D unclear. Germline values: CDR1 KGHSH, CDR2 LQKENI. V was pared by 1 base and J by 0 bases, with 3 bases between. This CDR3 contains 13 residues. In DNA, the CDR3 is TGTGCCAGCTCACCACTAGTGAACACTGAAGCTTTCTTT. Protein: CASSPLVNTEAFF.

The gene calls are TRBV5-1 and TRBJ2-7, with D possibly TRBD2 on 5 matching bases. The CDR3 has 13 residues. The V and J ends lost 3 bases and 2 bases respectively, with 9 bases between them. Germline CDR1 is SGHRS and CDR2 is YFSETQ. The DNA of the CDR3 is TGCGCCAGCAGCTCTTCCGGGGCCTACGAGCAGTACTTC. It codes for CASSSSGAYEQYF.

The CDR3 DNA follows: TGTGCCAGCATCCCCACGGGGACAGATAATTCACCCCTCCACTTT. Its translation is CASIPTGTDNSPLHF. The chain is built from TRBV5-5 and TRBJ1-6; 7 bases match TRBD1. Trimming removed 6 bases from V and 5 bases from J; junction bases left unmatched: 8. Germline assignment: CDR1 SGHKS and CDR2 YYEKEE (reference sequence). The CDR3 has 15 residues.

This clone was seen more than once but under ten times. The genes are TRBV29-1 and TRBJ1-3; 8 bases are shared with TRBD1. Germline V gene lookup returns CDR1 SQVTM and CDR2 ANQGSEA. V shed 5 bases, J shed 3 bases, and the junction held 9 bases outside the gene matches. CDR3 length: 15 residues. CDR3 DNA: TGCAGCGTTTTTACCCAGGGGGCTGGTGGAAACACCATATATTTT. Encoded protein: CSVFTQGAGGNTIYF.

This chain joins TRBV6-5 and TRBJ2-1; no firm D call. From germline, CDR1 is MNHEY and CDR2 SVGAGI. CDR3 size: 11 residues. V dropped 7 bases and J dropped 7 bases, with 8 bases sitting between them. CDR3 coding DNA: TGTGCCAGCACCCCCGGGAATGAGCAGTTCTTC. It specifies CASTPGNEQFF.

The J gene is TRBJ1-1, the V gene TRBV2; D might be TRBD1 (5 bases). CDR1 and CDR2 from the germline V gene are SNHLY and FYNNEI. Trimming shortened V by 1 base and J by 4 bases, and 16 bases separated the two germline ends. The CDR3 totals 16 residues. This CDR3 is CASSEVWAGRGTEAFF. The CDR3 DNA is TGTGCCAGCAGTGAAGTTTGGGCAGGGAGGGGCACTGAAGCTTTCTTT. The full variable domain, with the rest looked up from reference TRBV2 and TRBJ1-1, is EPEVTQTPSHQVTQMGQEVILRCVPISNHLYFYWYRQILGQKVEFLVSFYNNEISEKSEIFDDQFSVERPDGSNFTLKIRSTKLEDSAMYFCASSEVWAGRGTEAFFGQGTRLTVV.

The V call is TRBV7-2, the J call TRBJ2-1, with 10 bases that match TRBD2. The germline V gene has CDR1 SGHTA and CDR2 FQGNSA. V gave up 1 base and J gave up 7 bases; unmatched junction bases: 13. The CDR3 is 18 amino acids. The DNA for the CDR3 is TGTGCCAGCAGCTTAGGTGTGTTTAGGTCTAGCGGGGGTAATGAGCAGTTCTTC. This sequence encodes CASSLGVFRSSGGNEQFF.

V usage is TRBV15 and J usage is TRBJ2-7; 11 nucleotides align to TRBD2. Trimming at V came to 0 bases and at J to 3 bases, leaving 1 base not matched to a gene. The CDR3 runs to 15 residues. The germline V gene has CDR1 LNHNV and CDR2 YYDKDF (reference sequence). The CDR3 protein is CATSRDGTSGYEQYF. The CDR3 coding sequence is TGTGCCACCAGCAGAGACGGGACTAGCGGCTACGAGCAGTACTTC.

CDR3 sequence: CASTTGSNGYTF. CDR3 DNA sequence: TGTGCCAGCACTACAGGGAGCAACGGCTACACCTTC. The rearrangement uses TRBV6-5 and TRBJ1-2; possibly TRBD1 for D (6 bases). V lost 7 bases and J 8 bases, leaving 14 bases between the germline ends. CDR1 is MNHEY, CDR2 SVGAGI, per germline. This CDR3 contains 12 residues.

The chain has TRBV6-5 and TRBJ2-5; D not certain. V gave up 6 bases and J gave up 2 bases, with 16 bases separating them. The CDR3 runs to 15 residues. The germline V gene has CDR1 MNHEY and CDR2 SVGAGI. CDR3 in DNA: TGTGCCAGCAGCCGACGTACAGCTCCGCAAGAGACCCAGTACTTC. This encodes CASSRRTAPQETQYF.

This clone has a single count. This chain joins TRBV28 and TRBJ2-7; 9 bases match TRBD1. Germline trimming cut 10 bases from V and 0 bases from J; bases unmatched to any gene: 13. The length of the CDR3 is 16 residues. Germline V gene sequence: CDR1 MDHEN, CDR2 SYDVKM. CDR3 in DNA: TGTGCCACCACACCAACCGGGACAGGGCGCTCCTACGAGCAGTACTTC. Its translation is CATTPTGTGRSYEQYF.

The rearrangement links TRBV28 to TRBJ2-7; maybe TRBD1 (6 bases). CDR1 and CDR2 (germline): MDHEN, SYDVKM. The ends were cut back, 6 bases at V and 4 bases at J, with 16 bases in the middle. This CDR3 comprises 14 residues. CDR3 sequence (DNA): TGTGCCAGCAGCCCAGGGGTAGGTGGGTACGAGCAGTACTTC. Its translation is CASSPGVGGYEQYF.